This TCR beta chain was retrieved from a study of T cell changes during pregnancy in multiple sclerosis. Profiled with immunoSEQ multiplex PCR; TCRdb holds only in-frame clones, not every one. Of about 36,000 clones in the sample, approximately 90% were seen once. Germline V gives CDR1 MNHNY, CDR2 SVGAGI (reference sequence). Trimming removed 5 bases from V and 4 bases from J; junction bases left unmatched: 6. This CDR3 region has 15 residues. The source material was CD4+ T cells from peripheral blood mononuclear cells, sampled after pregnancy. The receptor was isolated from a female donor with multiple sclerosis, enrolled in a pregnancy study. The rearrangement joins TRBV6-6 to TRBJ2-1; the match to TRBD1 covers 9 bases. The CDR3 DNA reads TGTGCCAGCAGTCCACAGGGGGCGTCATACAATGAGCAGTTCTTC. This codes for CASSPQGASYNEQFF.